This T cell receptor beta chain derives from a study of blood T cell repertoires in COVID-19. Looking at the study overall: Spain, Italy and the United States supplied samples that represented acute and convalescent COVID-19. From T cells, B-cell-depleted T cells, or PBMCs came the material, which was cDNA or gDNA.

Per the original methods: From reference gene primer amplification, estimates of nucleated cell counts were derived. Measured with immunoSEQ multiplex PCR; TCRdb has only the in-frame clones, and not every one. V and J calls and clone size are copied from that table; D and trimming were computed from the DNA. The table records some 140,000 clones, roughly four fifths of them present only once. The V gene's germline CDR1 is MNHEY and CDR2 SVGAGI. Trimming removed 6 bases from V and 8 bases from J, with 13 bases in between. The CDR3 contains 12 residues. Sequencing was done on a sample of peripheral blood. V gene TRBV6-5 combines with J gene TRBJ1-1; D remains unclear. The TCR was taken from a human donor in a cohort sampled during active COVID-19. The CDR3 sequence is CASRSGNREAFF. The CDR3 DNA follows: TGTGCCAGCAGGTCGGGGAATCGAGAAGCTTTCTTT.